This TCR beta chain was observed in a study of blood T cell repertoires in COVID-19. Study-wide context: Specimens from acute and convalescent COVID-19 originated in the United States, Italy and Spain. PBMCs, B-cell-depleted T cells, or T cells were the source of the cDNA or gDNA that made up the material.

Only in-frame clones appear in the TCRdb table, and some are missing; sequencing was by immunoSEQ multiplex PCR. Here the sample spans about 97,000 clones, roughly 81% being singletons. The TCR originated in a man aged 35-49 years with active or convalescent COVID-19. Sequenced: peripheral blood.

The DNA for the CDR3 is TGTGCCAGCAGCTTAGGAGGGACTAGCGGGGGCCGTATCAATGAGCAGTTCTTC. This codes for CASSLGGTSGGRINEQFF. The gene calls are TRBV11-2 and TRBJ2-1; 14 bases match TRBD2. This CDR3 spans 18 amino acids. Per the germline V gene, CDR1 is SGHAT and CDR2 is FQNNGV. The trim removed 1 base at V and 6 bases at J, leaving 8 bases unmatched.